This entry lists 22 T cell receptor beta chains sequenced from one sample in a study of cytomegalovirus exposure and HLA in healthy donors. PCR employed 60 Vbeta and 13 Jbeta primers. Sequenced by immunoSEQ multiplex PCR; TCRdb stores in-frame clones only, minus some. The data show around 300,000 clones, 72% seen once. Source material: PBMCs. The receptors here all came from a female donor in good health and CMV-seronegative.

The V gene is TRBV7-9, the J gene TRBJ2-1, with D maybe TRBD2 (6 bases). The germline V gene has CDR1 SEHNR and CDR2 FQNEAQ (reference sequence). V lost 5 bases and J lost 8, with 22 bases in between. The CDR3 length is 16 residues. The CDR3 DNA is TGTGCCAGCAGCCCAATAAGGTGGGGACTGAAGCATGAGCAGTTCTTC. This codes for CASSPIRWGLKHEQFF.

This chain joins TRBV7-9 and TRBJ1-5; tentatively, D is TRBD1 (5 bases). V was pared by 4 bases and J by 6 bases, with 13 bases between. Germline V gene sequence: CDR1 SEHNR, CDR2 FQNEAQ (reference sequence). The length of the CDR3 is 14 residues. The CDR3 region is CASSSGGSSQPQHF. In nucleotides, the CDR3 is TGTGCCAGCAGCTCGGGGGGTTCGAGTCAGCCCCAGCATTTT.

The chain couples TRBV5-1 to TRBJ2-7, with 9 bases aligning to TRBD1. The CDR3 contains 15 residues. Per germline, CDR1 SGHRS and CDR2 YFSETQ. V shed 2 bases and J 2 bases; nucleotides not matched to a gene: 5. CDR3 sequence reads: CASSLSGTGTYEQYF. In nucleotides, the CDR3 is TGCGCCAGCAGCTTATCCGGGACAGGGACCTACGAGCAGTACTTC.

The J gene is TRBJ2-1, the V gene TRBV5-1, with 11 bases lining up with TRBD2. The CDR3 has 16 amino acids. The germline CDR1 and CDR2 sequences are SGHRS and YFSETQ. Trimming took 4 bases from V and 5 from J; bases not matched to a gene: 8. The CDR3 DNA reads TGCGCCAGCAGCCCCTCATCGGGACTAGCGGACAATGAGCAGTTCTTC. As protein: CASSPSSGLADNEQFF.

The chain carries TRBV29-1 and TRBJ2-7; D uncertain. V lost 0 bases to trimming and J lost 4 bases, with 7 bases between them. Germline V gene data show CDR1 as SQVTM and CDR2 as ANQGSEA. CDR3 length: 12 residues. The CDR3 DNA sequence: TGCAGCGTTGAAGACTATAAGTACGAGCAGTACTTC. Translating gives CSVEDYKYEQYF.

The gene calls are TRBV18 and TRBJ1-5, with 10 bases identical to TRBD1. After removal of 3 bases from V and 9 bases from J, the junction contained 11 bases not matched to a gene. The germline V gene has CDR1 KGHSH and CDR2 LQKENI. This CDR3 is built from 16 residues. The CDR3 nucleotides are TGTGCCAGCTCACCGAATGGGACAGGGGTTAGTCGGCCCCAGCATTTT. As protein: CASSPNGTGVSRPQHF.

The V call is TRBV9, the J call TRBJ1-2, with TRBD1 as a possible D gene (5 bases). CDR1 and CDR2 from the germline V gene are SGDLS and YYNGEE. The CDR3 length is 14 residues. Trimming removed 4 bases from V and 8 bases from J, with 18 bases in between. The CDR3 sequence is CASSRSGGRYGYTF. CDR3 DNA: TGTGCCAGCAGCCGGAGCGGGGGAAGGTACGGCTACACCTTC.

The chain employs TRBV25-1 and TRBJ1-2; 7 positions agree with TRBD1. This CDR3 is built from 12 residues. Germline lookup yields CDR1 MGHDK and CDR2 SYGVNS. The V and J ends lost 7 bases and 6 bases, in that order; junction bases with no gene match: 5. The CDR3 nucleotides read TGTGCCAGCAACAGGGGCTGGGATGGCTACACCTTC. This translates into CASNRGWDGYTF.

This chain joins TRBV5-1 and TRBJ2-3, with 12 bases that match TRBD2. CDR1 SGHRS and CDR2 YFSETQ come from the germline V gene. There are 18 residues in the CDR3. V lost 0 bases, J lost 3 bases, and 8 bases stayed unmatched. The CDR3: CASSLGASGRATTDTQYF. In DNA, the CDR3 is TGCGCCAGCAGCTTGGGGGCTAGCGGGAGGGCCACGACAGATACGCAGTATTTT.

The gene calls are TRBV18 and TRBJ2-1; perhaps TRBD2 as D (5 bases). The germline gives CDR1 KGHSH, CDR2 LQKENI. The CDR3 covers 14 residues. Trimming removed 1 base at V and 3 bases at J, with 7 bases between. CDR3 DNA sequence: TGTGCCAGCTCACCACGAGACTACTACAATGAGCAGTTCTTC. Its protein is CASSPRDYYNEQFF.

The chain employs TRBV27 and TRBJ2-5, with D perhaps TRBD2 (5 bases). The DNA end is a closer match to TRBJ2-7, so the J assignment may be wrong. The CDR3 consists of 14 residues. The germline gives CDR1 MNHEY, CDR2 SMNVEV (reference sequence). CDR3 amino acids: CASSLSRGPYEQYF. For the CDR3, the DNA is TGTGCCAGCAGTTTATCTCGGGGTCCCTACGAGCAGTACTTC.

The V call is TRBV7-8, the J call TRBJ1-5; tentative D call: TRBD1 (5 bases). CDR3 length: 15 amino acids. Trimming shortened V by 3 bases and J by 2 bases, and 11 bases separated the two germline ends. The germline gives CDR1 SGHVS, CDR2 FQNEAQ. CDR3 nucleotides: TGTGCCAGCAGCTTTGGAGGGGCAGGCAATCAGCCCCAGCATTTT. Amino acid sequence: CASSFGGAGNQPQHF.

This clone occurred a few times. This chain connects TRBV2 to TRBJ1-3; 7 bases align to TRBD1. This CDR3 spans 12 amino acids. Germline V gene sequence: CDR1 SNHLY, CDR2 FYNNEI. V lost 9 bases to trimming and J lost 4 bases; unmatched junction nucleotides: 3. Here the CDR3 reads CASGTAGNTIYF. As DNA, the CDR3 is TGTGCCAGTGGGACAGCAGGAAACACCATATATTTT.

The rearrangement joins TRBV11-3 to TRBJ2-3; the D gene is possibly TRBD2 (5 bases). Germline CDR1 reads SGHNT; CDR2 reads YENEEA. The CDR3 spans 17 residues. V gave up 6 bases and J gave up 2 bases, with 21 bases separating them. CDR3 nucleotides: TGTGCCAGCAGGGCTACTTGGACGGACTCATACACAGATACGCAGTATTTT. Amino acid sequence: CASRATWTDSYTDTQYF.

The chain recombines TRBV19 with TRBJ2-3, with D maybe TRBD2 (5 bases). V shed 6 bases and J shed 0 bases, with 13 bases lying between them. CDR3 size: 15 residues. Germline CDR1 is LNHDA and CDR2 is SQIVND (reference sequence). This CDR3 is CASRSESGSTDTQYF. DNA of the CDR3: TGTGCCAGTAGATCGGAGAGCGGTAGCACAGATACGCAGTATTTT.

The sample holds one count of this clone. The chain is built from TRBV7-8 and TRBJ2-7; D possibly corresponds to TRBD1 (5 bases). V lost 2 bases to trimming and J lost 4 bases, with 6 bases between them. The germline V gene has CDR1 SGHVS and CDR2 FQNEAQ. This CDR3 comprises 12 residues. This CDR3 reads CASSLRGYEQYF. Here the CDR3 DNA reads TGTGCCAGCAGCTTAAGGGGTTACGAGCAGTACTTC.

The chain uses TRBV2 and TRBJ2-3; D is unresolved. The CDR3 has 17 amino acids. Per the germline V gene, CDR1 is SNHLY and CDR2 is FYNNEI. Trimming cost V 1 base and J 0 bases, with 14 bases left between them. The CDR3 coding sequence is TGTGCCAGCAGTGAAGACGGCGGAGCCTTGAGCACAGATACGCAGTATTTT. Amino acid sequence: CASSEDGGALSTDTQYF.

The chain has TRBV9 and TRBJ2-3, with a tentative D call TRBD2 (5 bases). Germline V gives CDR1 SGDLS, CDR2 YYNGEE. The CDR3 consists of 13 residues. Trimming left V 4 bases short and J 6 bases short, with 12 bases between. The CDR3 DNA follows: TGTGCCAGCAGCACCGGACTCGGGGATACGCAGTATTTT. Amino acids: CASSTGLGDTQYF.

V usage is TRBV10-3 and J usage is TRBJ1-1, with 9 bases fitting TRBD1. With V trimmed by 7 bases and J by 6 bases, 18 bases remained unmatched. Germline-derived CDR1 and CDR2 are ENHRY and SYGVKD. The CDR3 has 17 amino acids. The CDR3 is CAIIPAPGQGIGAEAFF. DNA for the CDR3: TGTGCCATCATTCCCGCCCCGGGACAGGGTATCGGGGCTGAAGCTTTCTTT.

This clone occurred once. The V and J genes are TRBV18 and TRBJ2-1; no clear D gene. The germline V gene has CDR1 KGHSH and CDR2 LQKENI. The CDR3 sequence is 16 residues long. V lost 3 bases, J lost 6 bases, and 18 bases lay in between. For the CDR3, the DNA is TGTGCCAGCTCACCGTCCCACCCCCCAGGCCCCAATGAGCAGTTCTTC. Translating gives CASSPSHPPGPNEQFF.

The genes are TRBV4-2 and TRBJ2-5; D unclear. The CDR3 extends over 14 amino acids. V was trimmed by 1 base and J by 5 bases, leaving 11 bases between them. Per germline, CDR1 LGHNA and CDR2 YNFKEQ. CDR3 in DNA: TGTGCCAGCAGCCAAGGAAGTTTGGAGGAGACCCAGTACTTC. This encodes CASSQGSLEETQYF.

The CDR3 region has the DNA TGTGCCAGCAGCAACTCGGGGGAGACCCAGTACTTC. Translating it yields CASSNSGETQYF. The chain links TRBV5-4 to TRBJ2-5, with TRBD2 as a possible D gene (5 bases). The V gene lost 4 bases and the J gene lost 5 bases, with 9 bases spanning the gap. The CDR3 consists of 12 residues. Per the germline V gene, CDR1 is SGHNT and CDR2 is YYREEE (reference sequence). Based on the CDR3 plus reference TRBV5-4 and TRBJ2-5, the full variable domain is ETGVTQSPTHLIKTRGQQVTLRCSSQSGHNTVSWYQQALGQGPQFIFQYYREEENGRGNFPPRFSGLQFPNYSSELNVNALELDDSALYLCASSNSGETQYFGPGTRLLVL.